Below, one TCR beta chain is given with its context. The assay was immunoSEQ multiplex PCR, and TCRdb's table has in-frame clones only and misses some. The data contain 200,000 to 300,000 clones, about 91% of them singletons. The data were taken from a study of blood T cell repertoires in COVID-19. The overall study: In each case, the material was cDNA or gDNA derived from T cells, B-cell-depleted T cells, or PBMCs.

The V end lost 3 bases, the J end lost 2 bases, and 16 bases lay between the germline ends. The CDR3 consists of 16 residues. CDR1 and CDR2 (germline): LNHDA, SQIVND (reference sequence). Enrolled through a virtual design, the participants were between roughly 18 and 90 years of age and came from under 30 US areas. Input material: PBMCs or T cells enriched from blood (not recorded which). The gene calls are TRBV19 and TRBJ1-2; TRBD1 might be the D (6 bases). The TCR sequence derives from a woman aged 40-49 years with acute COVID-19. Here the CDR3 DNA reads TGTGCCAGTAGTATGAGGCCCATAACAGGGAACTATGGCTACACCTTC. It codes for CASSMRPITGNYGYTF.